This T cell receptor beta chain was documented in a study of T cells in Graves' hyperthyroidism and ophthalmopathy (dated by TCRdb to the late 2010s). Notes on the research overall: Peripheral blood samples were taken at the time of initial diagnosis, prior to any treatment. A discovery cohort of about a hundred patients, fewer than 50 with Graves' ophthalmopathy and about 58 with stable Graves' hyperthyroidism, was used to find distinguishing TCR V-J signatures. Whether ophthalmopathy could be predicted prospectively was tested in an independent validation cohort made up of 18 to 20 hyperthyroidism patients plus 17 patients who later progressed to ophthalmopathy. Once sampling was done, hyperthyroidism patients were given methimazole at a starting dose of 30 mg daily, whereas ophthalmopathy patients were given high-dose intravenous methylprednisolone. The paper reports TCR Vbeta CDR3 sequencing of approximately 140 peripheral blood samples: around 45 ophthalmopathy, fewer than 85 hyperthyroidism and roughly 17 progressor patients. The 100 discovery patients were randomly split 7:3 into training and test sets. In addition, the study compared T-cell repertoires in thyroid tissue and in blood from roughly 6 Graves' hyperthyroidism patients.

Stable Graves' hyperthyroidism was defined as no progression to ophthalmopathy during 18 months of follow-up. Hyperthyroidism patients were aged 18 to 65 years and newly diagnosed, with disease duration of less than 2 months. Any patient with an uncontrolled infection, another autoimmune disease, pregnancy or lactation was excluded. Diagnoses were based on clinical symptoms, serum thyroxine and TRAb, thyroid ultrasound and orbital computed tomography. Ficoll-Paque density gradient centrifugation was used to isolate PBMCs from about 9 ml of fresh peripheral blood. Trizol reagent was used to extract total RNA, and RNA quality was then checked on an Agilent 2100 Bioanalyzer. This clonotype was observed a handful of times. The clone's antigen remains unknown. Base quality data are lacking; no much larger clone is found one base away. Overall study outcomes, separate from this receptor: A 13 V-J signature model separated ophthalmopathy from stable hyperthyroidism, with approximately 87% sensitivity and 81% to 83% specificity in cross-validation and 80%/75% in testing. Sample size was not statistically predetermined, and investigators were not blinded to group allocation. Most expanded thyroid clonotypes (frequency above 0.001) were also detected in blood, a finding suggesting that blood repertoires may reflect thyroid immune responses. In validation, the model predicted progression to ophthalmopathy with roughly 66% sensitivity and approximately 72% specificity, a median of about 6.7 months before onset.

Sequences MGHDK (CDR1) and SYGVNS (CDR2) are obtained from the germline V gene. From cysteine to phenylalanine, the CDR3 is 15 amino acids long. Solely the CDR3 DNA is kept, with 45 bases framed from the first base. V is shortened by 6 bases, J by 4 bases, and the region joining them spans 15 bases. TCR beta CDR3 regions were amplified from RNA transcripts. A first-round RT-PCR of the TCR CDR3 used the HTBI primer set with the Qiagen OneStep RT-PCR kit. Libraries were constructed in a second round of multiplex PCR, after which size selection and purification were performed. Libraries were sequenced paired-end with 100 bp reads on an Illumina HiSeq2000. Regarding the original processing steps: SOAPnuke was used to process the raw data, throwing out any read that contained adapters or uncalled bases, had a mean Phred below 15, or lacked an exact constant-primer or identifier match. COPE v1.2.5 was used to merge the high-quality paired reads, and each unique nucleotide sequence was defined as a clonotype. MiTCR v1.1 was used to align clonotypes to the IMGT TRBV, TRBD and TRBJ reference segments. Analysis was restricted to V-J combinations with a frequency above 0.0001, which covered 99% to 99.2% of repertoires. The TCS score was defined as F50 (clonal expansion) divided by E x V (chaos), with BLOSUM62-based TCRdist calculated between CDR3 peptides within each V-J. Welch's t-statistics and random forest reduced 450 to 600 V-J features to under 15, which were used in a naive Bayes classifier (R e1071). TCRdb reran the public reads through fastp at Q25 and MiXCR, keeping productive beta chains. Here each entry gathers all rows of one CDR3 protein and keeps the most common genes and DNA. TCRdb assigned the V and J calls; the authors' analysis was not used. The sample profile shows under 650,000 distinct CDR3 sequences; under 20% of them were found once. The top ten clonotypes cover approximately 3.8% of the sample.

This TCR was recovered from a woman under 40 with Graves' hyperthyroidism. The rearrangement combines TRBV25-1 with TRBJ2-2; there is no confident call for the D gene. The sequenced material came from blood. CDR3 protein: CASSWLVGRTGELFF. The bases read TGTGCCAGCAGCTGGTTGGTCGGACGCACCGGGGAGCTGTTTTTT.